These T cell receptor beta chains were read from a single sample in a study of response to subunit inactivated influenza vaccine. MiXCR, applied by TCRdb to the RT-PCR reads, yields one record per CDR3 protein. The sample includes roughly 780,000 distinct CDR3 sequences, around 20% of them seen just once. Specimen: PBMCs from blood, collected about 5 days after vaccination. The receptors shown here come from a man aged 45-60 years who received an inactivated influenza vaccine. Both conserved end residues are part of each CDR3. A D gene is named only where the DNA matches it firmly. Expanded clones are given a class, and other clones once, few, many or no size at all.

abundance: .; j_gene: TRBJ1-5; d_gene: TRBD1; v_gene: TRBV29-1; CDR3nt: TGCAGCGTGACGACAGGGGGCGAGGGGCGGCCCCAGCATTTT; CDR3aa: CSVTTGGEGRPQHF
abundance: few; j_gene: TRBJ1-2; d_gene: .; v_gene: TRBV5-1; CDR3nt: TGCGCCAGCAGCCCCGAGGGATCGCTCTATGGCTACACCTTC; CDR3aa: CASSPEGSLYGYTF
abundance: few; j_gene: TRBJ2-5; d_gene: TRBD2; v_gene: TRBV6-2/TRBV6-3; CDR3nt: TGTGCCAGCAGCTCGAGGACTAGCGGGAGGGAGCGCGGCCAGTACTTC; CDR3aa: CASSSRTSGRERGQYF
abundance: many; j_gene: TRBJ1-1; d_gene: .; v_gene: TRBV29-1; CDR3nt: TGCAGCGTTGAAGTTGTGGGGATGAACACTGAAGCTTTCTTT; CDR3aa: CSVEVVGMNTEAFF
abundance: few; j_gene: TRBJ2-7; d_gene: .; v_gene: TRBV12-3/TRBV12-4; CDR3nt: TGTGCCAGCAGTTTATATGCCTACGAGCAGTACTTC; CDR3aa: CASSLYAYEQYF
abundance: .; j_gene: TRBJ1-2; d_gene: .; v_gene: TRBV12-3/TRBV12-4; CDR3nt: TGTGCCATCAGTTCGGGGACGAGTGGCTACACCTTC; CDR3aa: CAISSGTSGYTF
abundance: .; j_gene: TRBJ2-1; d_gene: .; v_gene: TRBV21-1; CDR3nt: TGTGCCAGCAGCAAAGTCCAGCGATGCCCTATCAATGAGCAGTTCTTC; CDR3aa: CASSKVQRCPINEQFF
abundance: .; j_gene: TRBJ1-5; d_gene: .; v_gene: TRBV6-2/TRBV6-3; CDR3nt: TGTGCCAGCAGTTACGCGTTAGGGGGAATAAGCAATCAGCCCCAGCATTTT; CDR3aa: CASSYALGGISNQPQHF
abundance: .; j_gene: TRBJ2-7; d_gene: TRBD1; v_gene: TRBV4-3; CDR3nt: TGCGCCAGCAGCCAAGATTCCGCAGGGGGTGCACGGGGCGAGCAGTACTTC; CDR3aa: CASSQDSAGGARGEQYF
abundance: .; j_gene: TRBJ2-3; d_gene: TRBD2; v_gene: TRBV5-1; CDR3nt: TGCGCCAGCGGACTAGCGGGGGGTTCCCTCACAGATACGCAGTATTTT; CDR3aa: CASGLAGGSLTDTQYF
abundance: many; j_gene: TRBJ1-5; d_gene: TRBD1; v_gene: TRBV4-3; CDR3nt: TGCGCCAGCAGCCAAGGTCACTGGACAGGAGGGACCAATCAGCCCCAGCATTTT; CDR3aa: CASSQGHWTGGTNQPQHF
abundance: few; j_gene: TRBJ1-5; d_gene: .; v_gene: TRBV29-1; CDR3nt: TGCAGCGTTGTCACAGGGAGGGGGCCCCAGCATTTT; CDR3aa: CSVVTGRGPQHF
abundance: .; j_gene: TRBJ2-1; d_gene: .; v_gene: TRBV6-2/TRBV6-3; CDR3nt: TGTGCCAGCAGATTGAGAGGGGGCTCCTACAATGAGCAGTTCTTC; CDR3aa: CASRLRGGSYNEQFF
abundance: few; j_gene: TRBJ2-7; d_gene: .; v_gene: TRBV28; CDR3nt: .; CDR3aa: CASSSSGANRDEQYF
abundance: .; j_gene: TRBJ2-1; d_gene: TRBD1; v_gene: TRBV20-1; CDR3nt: TGCAGTGCTAGAGACTACAGGGGAAGGGGCAATGAGCAGTTCTTC; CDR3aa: CSARDYRGRGNEQFF
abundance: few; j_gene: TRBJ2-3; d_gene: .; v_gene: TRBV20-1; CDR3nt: TGCAGTGCTAGAGATCTTAGGAGGGGGCTCACAGATACGCAGTATTTT; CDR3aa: CSARDLRRGLTDTQYF
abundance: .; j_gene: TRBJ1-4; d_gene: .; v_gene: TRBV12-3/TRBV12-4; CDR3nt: TGTGCCAGCAGTTTAAGGGTAACTAATGAAAAACTGTTTTTT; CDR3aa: CASSLRVTNEKLFF
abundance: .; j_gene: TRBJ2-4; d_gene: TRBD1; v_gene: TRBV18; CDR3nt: TGTGCCAGCTCACCAGACAGGGGACAGGGGGACATTCAGTACTTC; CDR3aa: CASSPDRGQGDIQYF
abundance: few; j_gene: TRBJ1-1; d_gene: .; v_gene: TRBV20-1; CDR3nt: TGCAGTGCTAGTGGTGACCGGGCCCGTGACACTGAAGCTTTCTTT; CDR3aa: CSASGDRARDTEAFF
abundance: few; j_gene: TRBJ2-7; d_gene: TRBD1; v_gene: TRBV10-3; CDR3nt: TGTGCCATCAGTGATTTTAAACTCCCAGGGGGCTTTTACGAGCAGTACTTC; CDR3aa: CAISDFKLPGGFYEQYF